This record covers a single T cell receptor beta chain. What it binds is not known. CDR3 regions of TCR beta were amplified from RNA transcripts. RT-PCR was first run with HTBI primers, then multiplex PCR in a second round. TCRdb recomputed calls from the multiplex PCR reads with MiXCR, one row per CDR3 protein. The data show around 660,000 distinct CDR3 sequences, approximately 39% seen once. The authors used Ficoll-Paque density gradient centrifugation to separate PBMCs. The input was more than 7.5 ml of fresh peripheral blood. The CDR3 consists of 16 residues. Germline CDR1 and CDR2: SGHRS and YFSETQ. V shed 4 bases, J shed 5 bases, and the junction held 12 bases outside the gene matches. These data belong to a study of Graves' ophthalmopathy and Graves' hyperthyroidism. Study conclusions and caveats: A 13-signature model separated ophthalmopathy from stable hyperthyroidism, approximately 87% sensitivity, around 78% specificity. It was with approximately 69% sensitivity and about 72% specificity that the model predicted ophthalmopathy progression. Thyroid clonotypes that were expanded above 0.001 frequency mostly also appeared in blood.

Specimen: peripheral blood. This sequence joins TRBV5-1 and TRBJ2-5; 9 nucleotides align to TRBD1. The receptor was derived from an adult man with Graves' ophthalmopathy. The CDR3 protein is CASSPRGQGFGETQYF. The CDR3 nucleotides are TGCGCCAGCAGCCCGAGGGGACAGGGCTTTGGCGAGACCCAGTACTTC.